The 24 T cell receptor beta chains given below trace back to one sample, sequenced in a study of cytomegalovirus exposure and HLA in healthy donors. PCR involved 60 Vbeta and 13 Jbeta primers. Measured with immunoSEQ multiplex PCR; TCRdb has only the in-frame clones, and not every one. The sample gives approximately 140,000 clones, 81% of which show up once; around 0.67% is in the top ten. Sequencing was performed on PBMCs. The receptors were sampled from a man aged 18-30 years in good health and CMV-seronegative.

V usage is TRBV6-6 and J usage is TRBJ2-7; 10 bases match TRBD1. Trimming removed 6 bases from V and 3 bases from J; junction bases left unmatched: 5. The CDR3 is 14 residues long. Germline V gene sequence: CDR1 MNHNY, CDR2 SVGAGI (reference sequence). CDR3 DNA: TGTGCCAGCAGCTTCGGACAGGGGGTCTACGAGCAGTACTTC. Translating gives CASSFGQGVYEQYF.

A few counts support this clone. CDR3 amino acids: CASSLTMTVNTEAFF. CDR3 in DNA: TGCGCCAGCAGCTTAACGATGACAGTGAACACTGAAGCTTTCTTT. V is TRBV5-1 and J is TRBJ1-1; D is perhaps TRBD1 (5 bases). This CDR3 has 15 residues. The V end lost 2 bases, the J end lost 0 bases, and 11 bases lay between the germline ends. Germline V gene data show CDR1 as SGHRS and CDR2 as YFSETQ.

This clone was picked up a small number of times. This rearrangement joins TRBV11-2 to TRBJ1-2; a possible D gene is TRBD1 (5 bases). The germline V gene encodes CDR1 SGHAT and CDR2 FQNNGV. The CDR3 covers 16 residues. Trimming removed 0 bases at V and 0 bases at J, with 11 bases between. CDR3 loop: CASSLDSRVPNYGYTF. CDR3 nucleotides: TGTGCCAGCAGCTTAGATAGCAGGGTTCCTAACTATGGCTACACCTTC.

The chain recombines TRBV9 with TRBJ2-1, with D unresolved. V gave up 0 bases and J gave up 6 bases, with 4 bases separating them. The CDR3 covers 12 residues. Germline CDR1 is SGDLS and CDR2 is YYNGEE. The DNA of the CDR3 is TGTGCCAGCAGCGTAGATCGCAATGAGCAGTTCTTC. It specifies CASSVDRNEQFF.

The V call is TRBV4-1, the J call TRBJ2-7; 11 nucleotides agree with TRBD1. Germline values: CDR1 MGHRA, CDR2 YSYEKL. CDR3 length: 15 amino acids. Losses at the gene ends were 4 bases for V and 6 bases for J; bases not matched to a gene: 8. The CDR3 loop is CASSPLGQGAGEQYF. The CDR3 DNA follows: TGCGCCAGCAGCCCCCTAGGACAGGGGGCGGGCGAGCAGTACTTC.

V gene TRBV19 combines with J gene TRBJ2-7, with TRBD2 identical over 10 bases. The V and J ends lost 6 bases and 1 base, in that order; junction bases with no gene match: 9. This CDR3 has 16 amino acids. The germline V gene encodes CDR1 LNHDA and CDR2 SQIVND (reference sequence). The chain's CDR3 is CASSPRASGGSYEQYF. In DNA, the CDR3 is TGTGCCAGTAGCCCCCGTGCTAGCGGGGGTTCCTACGAGCAGTACTTC.

The V call is TRBV6-6, the J call TRBJ1-2; TRBD1 aligns across 9 bases. Losses at the gene ends were 8 bases for V and 7 bases for J; bases not matched to a gene: 5. Germline lookup yields CDR1 MNHNY and CDR2 SVGAGI (reference sequence). The CDR3 totals 12 residues. CDR3 sequence: CASRQGEGGYTF. CDR3 bases: TGTGCCAGCCGACAGGGGGAGGGTGGCTACACCTTC.

The chain links TRBV9 to TRBJ1-3; 8 bases are a match to TRBD1. In germline, CDR1 is SGDLS, CDR2 YYNGEE. Trimming took 3 bases from V and 4 from J; bases not matched to a gene: 12. The CDR3 has 17 residues. The CDR3 region is CASSAPLAGGGGNTIYF. CDR3 DNA sequence: TGTGCCAGCAGCGCCCCTTTGGCAGGGGGCGGAGGAAACACCATATATTTT.

The V gene is TRBV28, the J gene TRBJ1-1; D remains unclear. The CDR3 runs to 18 residues. Between the trimmed V and J ends, which lost 5 bases and 1 base, there was a span of 23 bases. Germline loops: CDR1 MDHEN, CDR2 SYDVKM. The CDR3 sequence: CASSPNKWERRGNTEAFF. CDR3 nucleotides: TGTGCCAGCAGTCCAAATAAATGGGAGAGGCGGGGGAACACTGAAGCTTTCTTT.

CDR3 coding DNA: TGTGCCAGCAGGGACAGGGGGCTAAACACTGAAGCTTTCTTT. Its translation: CASRDRGLNTEAFF. The J gene is TRBJ1-1, the V gene TRBV6-1, with TRBD1 identical over 11 bases. This CDR3 comprises 14 residues. Trimming at V came to 6 bases and at J to 2 bases, leaving 2 bases not matched to a gene. The germline gives CDR1 MNHNS, CDR2 SASEGT.

The J gene is TRBJ1-6, the V gene TRBV7-2; possible D gene TRBD1, 6 bases. The CDR3 is 15 amino acids. Germline assignment: CDR1 SGHTA and CDR2 FQGNSA. V lost 1 base and J lost 12, with 16 bases in between. For the CDR3, the DNA is TGTGCCAGCAGCTTAGGGCGACTACAGGGCGGACCCCTCCACTTT. Translating it yields CASSLGRLQGGPLHF.

The rearrangement uses TRBV14 and TRBJ1-2; D is possibly TRBD1 (5 bases). V was clipped by 2 bases and J by 5 bases, with 21 bases between them. The CDR3 length is 17 residues. Per germline, CDR1 SGHDN and CDR2 FVKESK. The CDR3: CASSQQRGRYRSYGYTF. Here the CDR3 DNA reads TGTGCCAGCAGCCAACAAAGGGGCCGGTACCGCAGTTATGGCTACACCTTC.

CDR3 nucleotides: TGTGCCAGCAGCTCGAGGACAGTCTACAATGAGCAGTTCTTC. Encoded protein: CASSSRTVYNEQFF. The genes are TRBV7-2 and TRBJ2-1; D possibly corresponds to TRBD1 (6 bases). Looked up from germline, CDR1 is SGHTA and CDR2 is FQGNSA. Trimming removed 4 bases at V and 3 bases at J, with 10 bases between. The CDR3 runs to 14 residues.

The sample holds one count of this clone. The CDR3 loop reads CATSRLTENTEAFF. For the CDR3, the DNA is TGTGCCACCAGCAGATTGACAGAGAACACTGAAGCTTTCTTT. The chain has TRBV15 and TRBJ1-1; a possible D gene is TRBD1 (5 bases). Trimming removed 2 bases from V and 1 base from J, with 8 bases in between. This CDR3 contains 14 residues. CDR1 is LNHNV and CDR2 is YYDKDF in the germline V gene (reference sequence).

This clone came up a few times. The V call is TRBV4-3, the J call TRBJ2-3; 15 nucleotides line up with TRBD2. The junction had 8 bases not matched to a gene; V was cut back by 3 bases and J by 4 bases. This CDR3 is 18 amino acids long. The germline CDR1 and CDR2 sequences are LGHNA and YSLEER. In DNA, the CDR3 is TGCGCCAGCAGCCAGGGGACTAGCGGGGGGCCGGGAGCAGATACGCAGTATTTT. Translation gives CASSQGTSGGPGADTQYF.

The rearrangement joins TRBV5-6 to TRBJ1-1; 7 bases match TRBD1. The junction had 1 base not matched to a gene; V was cut back by 0 bases and J by 8 bases. The V gene's germline CDR1 is SGHDT and CDR2 YYEEEE. This CDR3 contains 12 residues. The CDR3 region is CASSLGTGEAFF. The CDR3 coding sequence is TGTGCCAGCAGCTTGGGGACAGGAGAAGCTTTCTTT.

This chain uses TRBV5-4 with TRBJ2-7, with D perhaps TRBD1 (6 bases). Trimming removed 2 bases from V and 1 base from J, with 13 bases in between. Germline CDR1 and CDR2: SGHNT and YYREEE (reference sequence). CDR3 size: 15 residues. The CDR3 sequence: CASSFGQIKSYEQYF. In DNA form, the CDR3 reads TGTGCCAGCAGCTTCGGACAGATTAAATCCTACGAGCAGTACTTC.

The chain couples TRBV7-9 to TRBJ2-7; the D is unclear. Per germline, CDR1 SEHNR and CDR2 FQNEAQ (reference sequence). V lost 1 base, J lost 3 bases, and 10 bases lay in between. The CDR3 is 14 amino acids. CDR3 bases: TGTGCCAGCAGCTTAGGTGGAGAGAACTACGAGCAGTACTTC. Protein: CASSLGGENYEQYF.

This clone appeared once. This rearrangement joins TRBV27 to TRBJ1-1, with D hard to call. CDR1 MNHEY and CDR2 SMNVEV come from the germline V gene (reference sequence). The CDR3 extends over 15 amino acids. V was trimmed by 2 bases and J by 0 bases, leaving 10 bases between them. The CDR3 DNA sequence: TGTGCCAGCAGTTTAGCGTCGGGAGTGAACACTGAAGCTTTCTTT. Translation gives CASSLASGVNTEAFF.

The chain has TRBV30 and TRBJ2-7; 7 nucleotides agree with TRBD1. V lost 5 bases to trimming and J lost 0 bases; unmatched junction nucleotides: 4. The CDR3 length is 13 residues. Per germline, CDR1 GTSNPN and CDR2 SVGIG (reference sequence). Here the CDR3 DNA reads TGTGCCTGGCGCCCAGGGGGCTCCTACGAGCAGTACTTC. Residues: CAWRPGGSYEQYF.

The rearrangement uses TRBV28 and TRBJ1-1; D gene uncertain. The CDR3 consists of 15 residues. V was clipped by 0 bases and J by 1 base, with 9 bases between them. Per the germline V gene, CDR1 is MDHEN and CDR2 is SYDVKM. CDR3 amino acids: CASSLWKGGNTEAFF. The CDR3 coding sequence is TGTGCCAGCAGTTTATGGAAAGGCGGGAACACTGAAGCTTTCTTT.

J is TRBJ1-5 and V is TRBV19; TRBD1 matches at 9 bases. This CDR3 comprises 15 residues. Germline V gene data show CDR1 as LNHDA and CDR2 as SQIVND (reference sequence). V lost 5 bases and J lost 2; bases outside the gene matches: 4. CDR3 nucleotides: TGTGCCAGTAGTGAGACAGGGGGGGGCAATCAGCCCCAGCATTTT. Amino acids: CASSETGGGNQPQHF.

V and J are TRBV27 and TRBJ1-6; D may be TRBD1 (6 bases). Germline V gene lookup returns CDR1 MNHEY and CDR2 SMNVEV (reference sequence). The V end lost 5 bases, the J end lost 9 bases, and 17 bases lay between the germline ends. The CDR3 is made up of 15 amino acids. For the CDR3, the DNA is TGTGCCAGCAGTCGAGGGGGAGAGAGGTTTTCACCCCTCCACTTT. Translation: CASSRGGERFSPLHF.

V gene TRBV5-1 combines with J gene TRBJ1-3; 11 nucleotides match TRBD1. This CDR3 is 16 amino acids long. Trimming took 4 bases from V and 2 from J; bases not matched to a gene: 5. The V gene's germline CDR1 is SGHRS and CDR2 YFSETQ. The CDR3 loop is CASSTAGQGAGNTIYF. As DNA, the CDR3 is TGCGCCAGCAGCACCGCGGGACAGGGGGCTGGAAACACCATATATTTT.